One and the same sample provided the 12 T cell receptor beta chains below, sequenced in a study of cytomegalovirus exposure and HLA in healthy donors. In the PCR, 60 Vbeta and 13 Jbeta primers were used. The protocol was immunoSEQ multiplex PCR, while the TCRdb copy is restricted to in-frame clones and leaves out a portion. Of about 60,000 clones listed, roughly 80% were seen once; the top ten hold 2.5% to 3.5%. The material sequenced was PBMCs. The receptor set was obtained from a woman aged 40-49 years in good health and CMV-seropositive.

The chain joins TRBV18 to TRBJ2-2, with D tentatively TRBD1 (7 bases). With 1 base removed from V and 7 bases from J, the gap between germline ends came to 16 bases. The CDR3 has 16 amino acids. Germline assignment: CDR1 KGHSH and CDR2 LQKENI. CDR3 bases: TGTGCCAGCTCACCACTAACAGGGGACTTCGGCGGGGAGCTGTTTTTT. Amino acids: CASSPLTGDFGGELFF. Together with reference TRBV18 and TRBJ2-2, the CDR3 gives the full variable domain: NAGVMQNPRHLVRRRGQEARLRCSPMKGHSHVYWYRQLPEEGLKFMVYLQKENIIDESGMPKERFSAEFPKEGPSILRIQQVVRGDSAAYFCASSPLTGDFGGELFFGEGSRLTVL.

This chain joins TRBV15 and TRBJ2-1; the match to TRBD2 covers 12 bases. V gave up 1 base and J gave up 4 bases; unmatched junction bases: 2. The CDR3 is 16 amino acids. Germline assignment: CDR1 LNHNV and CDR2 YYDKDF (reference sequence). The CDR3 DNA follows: TGTGCCACCAGCAGAGCTAGCGGGGGGGCGTACAATGAGCAGTTCTTC. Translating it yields CATSRASGGAYNEQFF.

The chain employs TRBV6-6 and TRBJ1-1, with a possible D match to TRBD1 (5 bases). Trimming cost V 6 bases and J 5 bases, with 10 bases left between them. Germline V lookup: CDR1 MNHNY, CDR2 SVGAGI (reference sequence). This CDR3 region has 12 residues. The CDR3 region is CASRRDWTEAFF. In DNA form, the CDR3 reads TGTGCCAGCAGGCGGGACTGGACTGAAGCTTTCTTT.

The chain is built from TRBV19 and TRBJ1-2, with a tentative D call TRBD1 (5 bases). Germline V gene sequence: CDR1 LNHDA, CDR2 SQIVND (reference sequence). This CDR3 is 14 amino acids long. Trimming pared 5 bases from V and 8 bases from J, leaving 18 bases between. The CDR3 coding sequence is TGTGCCAGTAGTCAGACAGCCACCGCGGGGGGCTACACCTTC. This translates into CASSQTATAGGYTF.

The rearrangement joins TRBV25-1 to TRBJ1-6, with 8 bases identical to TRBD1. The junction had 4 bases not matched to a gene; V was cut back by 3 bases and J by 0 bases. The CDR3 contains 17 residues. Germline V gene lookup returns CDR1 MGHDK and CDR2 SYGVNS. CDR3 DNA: TGTGCCAGCAGTGAGCGGACAGGGAGCTCCTATAATTCACCCCTCCACTTT. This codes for CASSERTGSSYNSPLHF.

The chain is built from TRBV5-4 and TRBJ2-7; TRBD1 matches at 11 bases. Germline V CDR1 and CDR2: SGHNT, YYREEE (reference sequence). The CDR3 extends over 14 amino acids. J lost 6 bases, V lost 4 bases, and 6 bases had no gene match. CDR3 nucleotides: TGTGCCAGCAGCAAGGACAGGGGGCAGTTCGAGCAGTACTTC. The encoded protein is CASSKDRGQFEQYF. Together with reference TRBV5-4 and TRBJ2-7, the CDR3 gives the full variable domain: ETGVTQSPTHLIKTRGQQVTLRCSSQSGHNTVSWYQQALGQGPQFIFQYYREEENGRGNFPPRFSGLQFPNYSSELNVNALELDDSALYLCASSKDRGQFEQYFGPGTRLTVT.

CDR3 nucleotides: TGTGCCAGCAGCCGGCACTATAGCGGGGGGAATGAGCAGTTCTTC. Translated, it gives CASSRHYSGGNEQFF. This rearrangement joins TRBV11-2 to TRBJ2-1; 10 bases map to TRBD2. This CDR3 is 15 amino acids long. V trimming: 5 bases; J trimming: 7 bases; junction bases outside the gene matches: 8. Germline assignment: CDR1 SGHAT and CDR2 FQNNGV.

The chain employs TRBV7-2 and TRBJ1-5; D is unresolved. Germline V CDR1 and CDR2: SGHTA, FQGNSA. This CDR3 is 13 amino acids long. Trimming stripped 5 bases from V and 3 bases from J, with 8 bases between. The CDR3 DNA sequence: TGTGCCAGCAGCCCGAGGTTCAATCAGCCCCAGCATTTT. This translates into CASSPRFNQPQHF.

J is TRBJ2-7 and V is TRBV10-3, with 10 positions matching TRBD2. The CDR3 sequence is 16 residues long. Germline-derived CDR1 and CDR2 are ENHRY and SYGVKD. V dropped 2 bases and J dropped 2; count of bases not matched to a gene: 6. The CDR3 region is CAISERPSGGTYEQYF. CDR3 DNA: TGTGCCATCAGTGAGCGCCCTAGCGGGGGAACCTACGAGCAGTACTTC.

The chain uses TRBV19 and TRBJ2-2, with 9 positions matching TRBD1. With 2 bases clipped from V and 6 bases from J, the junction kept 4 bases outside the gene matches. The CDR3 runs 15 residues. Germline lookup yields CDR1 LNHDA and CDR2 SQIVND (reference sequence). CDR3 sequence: CASSIWTGASGELFF. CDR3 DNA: TGTGCCAGTAGTATATGGACAGGGGCTTCCGGGGAGCTGTTTTTT.

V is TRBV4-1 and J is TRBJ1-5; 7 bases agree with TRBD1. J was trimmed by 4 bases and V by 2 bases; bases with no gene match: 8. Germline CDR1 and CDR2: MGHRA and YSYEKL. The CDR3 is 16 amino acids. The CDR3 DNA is TGCGCCAGCAGCCAAATCCGGGGACAGAAAAATCAGCCCCAGCATTTT. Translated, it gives CASSQIRGQKNQPQHF.

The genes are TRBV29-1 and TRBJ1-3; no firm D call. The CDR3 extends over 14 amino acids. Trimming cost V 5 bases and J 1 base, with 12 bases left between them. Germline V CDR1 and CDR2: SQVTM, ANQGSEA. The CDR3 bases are TGCAGCGTTCGGGTCGCGGGTTCTGGAAACACCATATATTTT. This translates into CSVRVAGSGNTIYF.